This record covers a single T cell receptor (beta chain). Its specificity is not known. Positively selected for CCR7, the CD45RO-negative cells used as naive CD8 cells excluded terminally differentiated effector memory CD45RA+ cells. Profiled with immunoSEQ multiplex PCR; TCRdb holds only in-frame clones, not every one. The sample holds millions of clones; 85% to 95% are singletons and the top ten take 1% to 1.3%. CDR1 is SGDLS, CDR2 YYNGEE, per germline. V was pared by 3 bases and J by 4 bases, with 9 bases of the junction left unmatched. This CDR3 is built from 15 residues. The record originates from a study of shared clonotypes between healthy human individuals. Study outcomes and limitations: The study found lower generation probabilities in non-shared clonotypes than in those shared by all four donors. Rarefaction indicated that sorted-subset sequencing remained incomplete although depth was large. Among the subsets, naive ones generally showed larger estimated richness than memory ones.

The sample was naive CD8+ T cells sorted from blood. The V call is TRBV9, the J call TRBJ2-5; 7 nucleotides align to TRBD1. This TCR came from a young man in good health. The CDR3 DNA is TGTGCCAGCAGCGAGAGCCTAGCAGGGGGAGAGACCCAGTACTTC. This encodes CASSESLAGGETQYF.